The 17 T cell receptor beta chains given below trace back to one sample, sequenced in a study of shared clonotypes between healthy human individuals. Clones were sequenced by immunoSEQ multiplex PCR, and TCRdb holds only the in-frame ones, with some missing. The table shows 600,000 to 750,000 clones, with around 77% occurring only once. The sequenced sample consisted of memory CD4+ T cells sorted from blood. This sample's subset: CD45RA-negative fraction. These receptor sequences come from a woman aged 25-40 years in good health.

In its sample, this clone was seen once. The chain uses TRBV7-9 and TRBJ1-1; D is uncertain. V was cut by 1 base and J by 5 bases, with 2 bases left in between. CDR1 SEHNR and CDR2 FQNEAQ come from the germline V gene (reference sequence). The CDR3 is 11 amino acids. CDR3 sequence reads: CASSLETEAFF. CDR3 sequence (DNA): TGTGCCAGCAGCTTAGAAACTGAAGCTTTCTTT.

The CDR3 region has the DNA TGTGCCATCAGTGACCAATCAGGGGAAAAACTGTTTTTT. As protein: CAISDQSGEKLFF. The V call is TRBV10-3, the J call TRBJ1-4; possibly TRBD1 for D (5 bases). Germline assignment: CDR1 ENHRY and CDR2 SYGVKD. The CDR3 consists of 13 residues. V lost 3 bases to trimming and J lost 8 bases, with 10 bases between them.

CDR3 amino acids: CASNYNPGGRANNEQFF. In DNA, the CDR3 is TGTGCCAGCAACTATAACCCCGGCGGGAGGGCCAACAATGAGCAGTTCTTC. The gene calls are TRBV7-3 and TRBJ2-1, with 9 bases that match TRBD2. Trimming took 7 bases from V and 5 from J; bases not matched to a gene: 15. Germline CDR1 SGHTA, CDR2 FQGTGA. The CDR3 loop spans 17 amino acids.

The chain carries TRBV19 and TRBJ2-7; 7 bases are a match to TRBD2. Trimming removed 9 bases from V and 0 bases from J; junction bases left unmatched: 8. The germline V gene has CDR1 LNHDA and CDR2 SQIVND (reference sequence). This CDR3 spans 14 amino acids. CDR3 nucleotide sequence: TGTGCCAGCAGAGAGCGGGAAGACTCCTACGAGCAGTACTTC. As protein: CASREREDSYEQYF.

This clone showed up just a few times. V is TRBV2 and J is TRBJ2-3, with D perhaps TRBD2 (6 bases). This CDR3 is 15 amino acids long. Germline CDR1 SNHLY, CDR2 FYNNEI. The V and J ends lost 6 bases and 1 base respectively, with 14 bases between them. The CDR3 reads CASRRRGNRTDTQYF. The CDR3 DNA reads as TGTGCCAGCAGGAGACGCGGGAATCGCACAGATACGCAGTATTTT.

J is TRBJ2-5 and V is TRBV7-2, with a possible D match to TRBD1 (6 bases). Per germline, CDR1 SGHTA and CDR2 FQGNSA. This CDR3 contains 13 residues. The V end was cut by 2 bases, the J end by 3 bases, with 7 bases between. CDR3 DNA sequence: TGTGCCAGCAGCTTACCAGGGGAAGAGACCCAGTACTTC. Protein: CASSLPGEETQYF.

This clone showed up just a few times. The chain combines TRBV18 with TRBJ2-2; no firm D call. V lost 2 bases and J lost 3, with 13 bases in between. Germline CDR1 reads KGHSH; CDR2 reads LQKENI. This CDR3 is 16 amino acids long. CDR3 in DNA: TGTGCCAGCTCACCAAATGGGGTTGGTTACACCGGGGAGCTGTTTTTT. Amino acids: CASSPNGVGYTGELFF. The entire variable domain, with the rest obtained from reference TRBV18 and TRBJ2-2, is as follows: NAGVMQNPRHLVRRRGQEARLRCSPMKGHSHVYWYRQLPEEGLKFMVYLQKENIIDESGMPKERFSAEFPKEGPSILRIQQVVRGDSAAYFCASSPNGVGYTGELFFGEGSRLTVL.

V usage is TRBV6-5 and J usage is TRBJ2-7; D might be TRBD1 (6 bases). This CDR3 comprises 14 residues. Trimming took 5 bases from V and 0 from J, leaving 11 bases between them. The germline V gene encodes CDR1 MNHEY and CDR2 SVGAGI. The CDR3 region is CASSKGVISYEQYF. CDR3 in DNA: TGTGCCAGCAGTAAGGGGGTCATCTCCTACGAGCAGTACTTC.

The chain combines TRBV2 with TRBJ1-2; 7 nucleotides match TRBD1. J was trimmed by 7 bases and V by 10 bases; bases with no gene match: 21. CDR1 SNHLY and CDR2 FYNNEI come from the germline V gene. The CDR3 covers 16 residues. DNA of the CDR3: TGTGCCACCAACCCCACTCCGACAGGGCAGGTTGGTGGCTACACCTTC. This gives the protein CATNPTPTGQVGGYTF.

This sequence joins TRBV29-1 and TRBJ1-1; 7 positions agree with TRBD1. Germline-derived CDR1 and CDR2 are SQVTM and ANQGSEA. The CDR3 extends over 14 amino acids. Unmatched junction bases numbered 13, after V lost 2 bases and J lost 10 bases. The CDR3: CSVEKGGPGRGAFF. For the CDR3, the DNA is TGCAGCGTTGAAAAAGGGGGCCCTGGCAGGGGAGCTTTCTTT.

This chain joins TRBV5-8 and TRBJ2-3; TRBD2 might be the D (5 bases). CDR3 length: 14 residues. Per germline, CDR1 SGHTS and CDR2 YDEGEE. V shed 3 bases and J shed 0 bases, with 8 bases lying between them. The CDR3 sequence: CASSWRVSTDTQYF. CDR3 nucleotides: TGTGCCAGCAGCTGGCGGGTCAGCACAGATACGCAGTATTTT.

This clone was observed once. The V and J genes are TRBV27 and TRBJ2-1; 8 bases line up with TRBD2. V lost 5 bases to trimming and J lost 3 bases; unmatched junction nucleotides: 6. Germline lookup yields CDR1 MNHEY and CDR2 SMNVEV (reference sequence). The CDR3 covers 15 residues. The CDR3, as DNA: TGTGCCAGCAGTATAGCGGGAACAGTCTACAATGAGCAGTTCTTC. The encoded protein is CASSIAGTVYNEQFF.

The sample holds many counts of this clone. Here the CDR3 reads CASSDIAFRTEQFF. CDR3 nucleotide sequence: TGTGCCAGCAGTGACATTGCGTTCCGAACTGAGCAGTTCTTC. V and J are TRBV6-4 and TRBJ2-1; D gene ambiguous. Germline V lookup: CDR1 MRHNA, CDR2 SNTAGT. This CDR3 comprises 14 residues. Trimming took 2 bases from V and 9 from J, leaving 14 bases between them.

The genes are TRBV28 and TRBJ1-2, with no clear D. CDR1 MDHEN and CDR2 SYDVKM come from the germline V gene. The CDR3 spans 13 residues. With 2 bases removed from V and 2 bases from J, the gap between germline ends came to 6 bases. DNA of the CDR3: TGTGCCAGCAGTTTACCAGGAAACTATGGCTACACCTTC. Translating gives CASSLPGNYGYTF.

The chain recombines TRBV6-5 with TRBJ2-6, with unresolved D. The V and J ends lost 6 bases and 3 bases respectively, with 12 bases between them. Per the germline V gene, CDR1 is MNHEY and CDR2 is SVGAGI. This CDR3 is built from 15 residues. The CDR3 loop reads CASRNRVGGANVLTF. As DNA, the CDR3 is TGTGCCAGCAGGAACCGGGTCGGTGGGGCCAACGTCCTGACTTTC.

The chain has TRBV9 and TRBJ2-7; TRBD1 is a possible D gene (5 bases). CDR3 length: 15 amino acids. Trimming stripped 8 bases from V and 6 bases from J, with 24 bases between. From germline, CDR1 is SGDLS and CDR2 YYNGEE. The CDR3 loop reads CASNPVGADSSEQYF. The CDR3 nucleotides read TGTGCCAGTAACCCCGTGGGCGCTGACAGTAGCGAGCAGTACTTC.

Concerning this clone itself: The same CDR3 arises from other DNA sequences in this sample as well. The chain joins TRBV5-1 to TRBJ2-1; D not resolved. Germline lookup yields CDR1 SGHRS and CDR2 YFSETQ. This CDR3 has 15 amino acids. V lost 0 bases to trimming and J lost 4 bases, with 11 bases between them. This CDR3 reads CASSLDSVGYNEQFF. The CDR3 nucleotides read TGCGCCAGCAGCTTGGACTCAGTAGGGTACAATGAGCAGTTCTTC.